This is a list of T cell receptor beta chains from one sample in a study of beta chain features in type 1 diabetes. Clones were sequenced by immunoSEQ multiplex PCR, and TCRdb holds only the in-frame ones, with some missing. Of about 360,000 clones listed, around 12% are singletons. Sequenced sample: naive CD4+ T cells from blood. These receptors originate from a man younger than 35 in good health. Each CDR3 is given with its conserved first and last residue. The order of the fields is J gene, D gene, clone size, V gene, CDR3 protein, CDR3 DNA. The D gene is left open where the match is weak. Only part of the rows carry a size: once, few, many, or a class if the clone is expanded.

j_call: TRBJ1-2
d_call: .
clone_size: once
v_call: TRBV6-5
cdr3_aa: CASSGGRNYGYTF
cdr3_nt: TGTGCCAGCAGTGGGGGCAGAAACTATGGCTACACCTTC

j_call: TRBJ2-3
d_call: TRBD2
clone_size: few
v_call: TRBV5-4
cdr3_aa: CASSTGLAGGRTDTQYF
cdr3_nt: TGTGCCAGCAGCACAGGACTAGCGGGGGGGCGAACAGATACGCAGTATTTT

j_call: TRBJ2-2
d_call: TRBD1
clone_size: .
v_call: TRBV10-3
cdr3_aa: CAISGDGTVGNTGELFF
cdr3_nt: TGTGCCATCAGTGGCGATGGGACAGTTGGGAACACCGGGGAGCTGTTTTTT

j_call: TRBJ2-1
d_call: TRBD1
clone_size: few
v_call: TRBV28
cdr3_aa: CASSTTGGSNEQFF
cdr3_nt: TGTGCCAGCAGTACGACAGGGGGCAGCAATGAGCAGTTCTTC

j_call: TRBJ2-5
d_call: TRBD1
clone_size: few
v_call: TRBV4-3
cdr3_aa: CASSQGQGFQETQYF
cdr3_nt: TGCGCCAGCAGCCAAGGACAGGGGTTCCAAGAGACCCAGTACTTC

j_call: TRBJ2-7
d_call: .
clone_size: few
v_call: TRBV5-1
cdr3_aa: CASSSQAPLSEQYF
cdr3_nt: TGCGCCAGCAGCTCGCAGGCCCCCTTGAGCGAGCAGTACTTC

j_call: TRBJ2-5
d_call: .
clone_size: .
v_call: TRBV28
cdr3_aa: CASSFVSGPETQYF
cdr3_nt: TGTGCCAGCAGTTTTGTGTCAGGGCCAGAGACCCAGTACTTC

j_call: TRBJ2-7
d_call: .
clone_size: .
v_call: TRBV19
cdr3_aa: CASSMGHASSYEQYF
cdr3_nt: TGTGCCAGTAGTATGGGCCACGCGAGCTCCTACGAGCAGTACTTC

j_call: TRBJ2-2
d_call: .
clone_size: .
v_call: TRBV28
cdr3_aa: CASSLAPLTGELFF
cdr3_nt: TGTGCCAGCAGTTTAGCGCCGTTGACCGGGGAGCTGTTTTTT

j_call: TRBJ2-7
d_call: .
clone_size: few
v_call: TRBV27
cdr3_aa: CASSFSVPGFSEQYF
cdr3_nt: TGTGCCAGCAGTTTCAGTGTGCCAGGGTTTAGCGAGCAGTACTTC

j_call: TRBJ2-7
d_call: TRBD1
clone_size: .
v_call: TRBV19
cdr3_aa: CASSTPGQPYEQYF
cdr3_nt: TGTGCCAGTAGTACCCCGGGACAGCCCTACGAGCAGTACTTC

j_call: TRBJ2-1
d_call: TRBD1
clone_size: few
v_call: TRBV30
cdr3_aa: CAWSGGRTGGGEQFF
cdr3_nt: TGTGCCTGGAGTGGAGGAAGGACAGGAGGAGGTGAGCAGTTCTTC

j_call: TRBJ1-5
d_call: TRBD1
clone_size: .
v_call: TRBV6-5
cdr3_aa: CASSGGQGNDQPQHF
cdr3_nt: TGTGCCAGCAGTGGCGGACAGGGTAATGATCAGCCCCAGCATTTT

j_call: TRBJ2-7
d_call: TRBD1
clone_size: few
v_call: TRBV6-6
cdr3_aa: CASTPRGTETYEQYF
cdr3_nt: TGTGCCAGCACCCCCAGGGGGACAGAGACCTACGAGCAGTACTTC

j_call: TRBJ1-5
d_call: .
clone_size: .
v_call: TRBV4-2
cdr3_aa: CASSQAGTQDYQPQHF
cdr3_nt: TGTGCCAGCAGCCAAGCCGGGACACAAGATTATCAGCCCCAGCATTTT

j_call: TRBJ2-1
d_call: .
clone_size: .
v_call: TRBV5-1
cdr3_aa: CASSRLLGGRGEQFF
cdr3_nt: TGCGCCAGCAGCCGCCTTCTGGGCGGTCGGGGTGAGCAGTTCTTC

j_call: TRBJ2-7
d_call: TRBD2
clone_size: few
v_call: TRBV19
cdr3_aa: CASSIPAGGSHEQYF
cdr3_nt: TGTGCCAGTAGTATCCCAGCGGGAGGATCCCACGAGCAGTACTTC

j_call: TRBJ2-7
d_call: TRBD2
clone_size: .
v_call: TRBV28
cdr3_aa: CASSLYPSGVYEQYF
cdr3_nt: TGTGCCAGCAGTTTATACCCTAGCGGGGTCTACGAGCAGTACTTC

j_call: TRBJ1-5
d_call: TRBD1
clone_size: few
v_call: TRBV28
cdr3_aa: CASSPGQGGQPQHF
cdr3_nt: TGTGCCAGCAGTCCGGGACAGGGGGGGCAGCCCCAGCATTTT

j_call: TRBJ1-3
d_call: .
clone_size: .
v_call: TRBV7-2
cdr3_aa: CASSLVTVGNTIYF
cdr3_nt: TGTGCCAGCAGCTTAGTAACGGTGGGAAACACCATATATTTT

j_call: TRBJ2-7
d_call: TRBD1
clone_size: few
v_call: TRBV10-3
cdr3_aa: CATSTGDPYEQYF
cdr3_nt: TGTGCCACCTCGACAGGGGATCCCTACGAGCAGTACTTC

j_call: TRBJ1-4
d_call: .
clone_size: .
v_call: TRBV5-4
cdr3_aa: CASSERASPTNEKLFF
cdr3_nt: TGTGCCAGCAGCGAGAGGGCTTCCCCAACTAATGAAAAACTGTTTTTT

j_call: TRBJ2-7
d_call: .
clone_size: few
v_call: TRBV4-1
cdr3_aa: CASSQSPGTGYEQYF
cdr3_nt: TGCGCCAGCAGCCAAAGCCCCGGTACGGGATACGAGCAGTACTTC

j_call: TRBJ2-7
d_call: .
clone_size: .
v_call: TRBV27
cdr3_aa: CASSFGLASPYEQYF
cdr3_nt: TGTGCCAGCAGTTTTGGGCTAGCTTCCCCCTACGAGCAGTACTTC

j_call: TRBJ2-7
d_call: TRBD1
clone_size: few
v_call: TRBV7-9
cdr3_aa: CASIPGVTGNYEQYF
cdr3_nt: TGTGCCAGCATCCCGGGTGTGACAGGGAACTACGAGCAGTACTTC

j_call: TRBJ2-1
d_call: .
clone_size: few
v_call: TRBV29-1
cdr3_aa: CSVESNSQFF
cdr3_nt: TGCAGCGTTGAAAGCAATTCTCAGTTCTTC

j_call: TRBJ2-1
d_call: TRBD1
clone_size: .
v_call: TRBV4-3
cdr3_aa: CASSLRQGPYNEQFF
cdr3_nt: TGCGCCAGCAGCCTCAGACAGGGGCCCTACAATGAGCAGTTCTTC

j_call: TRBJ2-7
d_call: TRBD2
clone_size: .
v_call: TRBV2
cdr3_aa: CASSDGRGAYEQYF
cdr3_nt: TGTGCCAGCAGTGATGGGCGGGGGGCCTACGAGCAGTACTTC

j_call: TRBJ2-3
d_call: .
clone_size: .
v_call: TRBV7-7
cdr3_aa: CASSLALGSGDTQYF
cdr3_nt: TGTGCTAGCAGCTTAGCTCTTGGGAGTGGCGATACGCAGTATTTT